The rows below give T cell receptor beta chains drawn from one sample of a study of blood T cells in healthy people across ages. TCRdb processed the 5' RACE reads anew with MiXCR; each CDR3 protein has one entry. The table shows fewer than 1.5 million distinct CDR3 sequences, with about 40% occurring only once. Input material: blood. These TCRs come from a young woman in good health. Each CDR3 is given with its conserved first and last residue. A D gene is named only where the DNA matches it firmly. A clone size is listed for some rows: how often the clone was seen (once, few, many), or a class if it is expanded.

DNA | CDR3 | size | length | J | D | V
TGTGCCAGCAGCCGGAGTTTTCGGTACTCCGCTTTCTTT | CASSRSFRYSAFF | NA | 13 | TRBJ1-1 | NA | TRBV3-1
TGTGCCAGCAGTGAAGGGGAGGGATTGAACTCCTACGAGCAGTACTTC | CASSEGEGLNSYEQYF | NA | 16 | TRBJ2-7 | TRBD2 | TRBV6-1
TGCAGCGCCAGAAGATCCGGGACGAACTATGGCTACACCTTC | CSARRSGTNYGYTF | NA | 14 | TRBJ1-2 | NA | TRBV29-1
TGTGCCAGCCCCTTAAACCGGGGGCCCCTCTACGAGCAGTACTTC | CASPLNRGPLYEQYF | few | 15 | TRBJ2-7 | NA | TRBV27
TGCGCCAGCAGCGTGTGGGGATATCAGCCCCAGCATTTT | CASSVWGYQPQHF | NA | 13 | TRBJ1-5 | NA | TRBV5-1
TGCAGTGCTAGAGATGCAGGTAGTCCCGAGCAGTACTTC | CSARDAGSPEQYF | NA | 13 | TRBJ2-7 | NA | TRBV20-1
TGTGCCAGCAGTAACCTCTTGATAGCGGATTACAATGAGCAGTTCTTC | CASSNLLIADYNEQFF | NA | 16 | TRBJ2-1 | NA | TRBV25-1
TGCGCCAGCAGCCAAGAACCCCAGGTTTTGGTCAGCAATCAGCCCCAGCATTTT | CASSQEPQVLVSNQPQHF | NA | 18 | TRBJ1-5 | NA | TRBV4-1
TGTGCCAGCAGTTACTCGGGAGCACTAGCTTGGGAGACCCAGTACTTC | CASSYSGALAWETQYF | NA | 16 | TRBJ2-5 | NA | TRBV6-6
TGCGCCAGCAGCGTCGGACATTCGCAAGAGACCCAGTACTTC | CASSVGHSQETQYF | NA | 14 | TRBJ2-5 | NA | TRBV5-1
TGTGCCAGCAGCTTAGTCACGGGTATCGTGCGTTACGAGCAGTACTTC | CASSLVTGIVRYEQYF | NA | 16 | TRBJ2-7 | NA | TRBV11-2
TGTGCCAGCAGCGTAGCGCCGGGACAGGGGTATGAGCAGTACTTC | CASSVAPGQGYEQYF | few | 15 | TRBJ2-7 | TRBD1 | TRBV9
TGTGCCAGCGTTTGGGGGTCAAACCTCTATGGCTACACCTTC | CASVWGSNLYGYTF | NA | 14 | TRBJ1-2 | NA | TRBV12-3/TRBV12-4
TGTGCCAGCAAGAACACGGGGGGCTCCTACGAGCAGTACTTC | CASKNTGGSYEQYF | NA | 14 | TRBJ2-7 | TRBD2 | TRBV6-1
TGTGCCATCAGTTCCGGGACTAGCGTGTCAGATACGCAGTATTTT | CAISSGTSVSDTQYF | NA | 15 | TRBJ2-3 | TRBD2 | TRBV10-3
TGTGCCACCACTGCAGGGCATGGCAATCAGCCCCAGCATTTT | CATTAGHGNQPQHF | NA | 14 | TRBJ1-5 | NA | TRBV12-3/TRBV12-4
TGTGCCAGCAGCGGCGGCCGACTAGCGGGGGGGCCTAAGAACACCGGGGAGCTGTTTTTT | CASSGGRLAGGPKNTGELFF | NA | 20 | TRBJ2-2 | NA | TRBV21-1
TGTGCCAGCAGCTTTTTCGTCAGTCTGGCCTACGAGCAGTACTTC | CASSFFVSLAYEQYF | NA | 15 | TRBJ2-7 | NA | TRBV7-2
TGCAGTGCCAGCGCTGGGGATACGCAGTATTTT | CSASAGDTQYF | few | 11 | TRBJ2-3 | NA | TRBV20-1
TGTGCCGGCAGCCCATCTGGGGCGGGAGCCAAAAACATTCAGTACTTC | CAGSPSGAGAKNIQYF | NA | 16 | TRBJ2-4 | NA | TRBV6-2/TRBV6-3
TGTGCCGCCGCCGAGGGCGATACGCAGTATTTT | CAAAEGDTQYF | many | 11 | TRBJ2-3 | NA | TRBV6-2/TRBV6-3
TGTGCCAGCAGTGACCGGTACAGGGGTTCCTACGAGCAGTACTTC | CASSDRYRGSYEQYF | NA | 15 | TRBJ2-7 | TRBD1 | TRBV6-1
TGTACCAGCAGTTACTCCTTCTCTGGGACCAACGTCCTGACTTTC | CTSSYSFSGTNVLTF | NA | 15 | TRBJ2-6 | NA | TRBV6-5
TGTGCCAGCAGCTCGAAGGCAGGGGGGAACTATGGCTACACCTTC | CASSSKAGGNYGYTF | once | 15 | TRBJ1-2 | TRBD1 | TRBV5-6
TGCAGCGTTGAGGGGGATAACTATGGCTACACCTTC | CSVEGDNYGYTF | few | 12 | TRBJ1-2 | NA | TRBV29-1
TGTGCCAGCAGCCCGGGACAGGGGGCGACGTGGACTGAAGCTTTCTTT | CASSPGQGATWTEAFF | once | 16 | TRBJ1-1 | TRBD1 | TRBV7-9
TGTGCCAGCATCGAACGGGAAGGCAATCAGCCCCAGCATTTT | CASIEREGNQPQHF | NA | 14 | TRBJ1-5 | NA | TRBV2
TGCGCCAGCAGCCAAGCCCCCGGGAGTAATGAAAAACTGTTTTTT | CASSQAPGSNEKLFF | NA | 15 | TRBJ1-4 | NA | TRBV4-1
TGCAGTGCCATGGCGGGAGGGCCCCACAATGAGCAGTTCTTC | CSAMAGGPHNEQFF | NA | 14 | TRBJ2-1 | TRBD2 | TRBV20-1
TGTGCCAGCAGCAGACTAGCGGGACATCTGTCCTACAATGAGCAGTTCTTC | CASSRLAGHLSYNEQFF | NA | 17 | TRBJ2-1 | TRBD2 | TRBV7-9
TGTGCCAGCACTAGGACAGGCACTGGAAACACCATATATTTT | CASTRTGTGNTIYF | NA | 14 | TRBJ1-3 | TRBD1 | TRBV6-4
TGTGCCAGCAGCGGCGGGGGCGTACAGCCCCAGCATTTT | CASSGGGVQPQHF | NA | 13 | TRBJ1-5 | NA | TRBV6-1
TGTGCCAGCAGTGACGAGGCGCAGGGAACCCAGTACTTC | CASSDEAQGTQYF | NA | 13 | TRBJ2-5 | NA | TRBV6-1
TGTGCCAGCAGTTTCGACAGAGGGGGGGAAGCTTTCTTT | CASSFDRGGEAFF | NA | 13 | TRBJ1-1 | NA | TRBV6-4
TGTGCCGGCAGTTTAGTTCCAGGACAGGGTCGCAATCAGCCCCAGCATTTT | CAGSLVPGQGRNQPQHF | once | 17 | TRBJ1-5 | TRBD1 | TRBV12-3/TRBV12-4
TGCGCCAGCAGCCAAGATACTAGCGCCCTCGCTCTGGAGACCCAGTACTTC | CASSQDTSALALETQYF | few | 17 | TRBJ2-5 | TRBD2 | TRBV4-1
TGTGCCACCAGTGACCCGGGAGGGCCTTCAGATACGCAGTATTTT | CATSDPGGPSDTQYF | NA | 15 | TRBJ2-3 | TRBD2 | TRBV24-1
TGTGCCAGCAGTACAGCGAACTATGGCTACACCTTC | CASSTANYGYTF | many | 12 | TRBJ1-2 | NA | TRBV12-3/TRBV12-4
TGTGCCAGCAGTTTAGCTGCGGGAGCCCTCGAGCAGTACTTC | CASSLAAGALEQYF | NA | 14 | TRBJ2-7 | TRBD2 | TRBV12-3/TRBV12-4
TGTGCCAGCAGCCAAGCGACAGGGGACGAGACCCAGTACTTC | CASSQATGDETQYF | few | 14 | TRBJ2-5 | TRBD1 | TRBV4-2
TGCGCCAGCATTCCTGGGACTCCGGGGGGCTACAATGAGCAGTACTTC | CASIPGTPGGYNEQYF | NA | 16 | TRBJ2-5 | NA | TRBV5-1
TGTGCCAGCAGCGTAGGCCCCACAGATGACGATGGCTACACCTTC | CASSVGPTDDDGYTF | NA | 15 | TRBJ1-2 | NA | TRBV9
TGTGCCAGCAGTCATAACACCGGGGAGCTGTTTTTT | CASSHNTGELFF | many | 12 | TRBJ2-2 | NA | TRBV4-1
TGTGCCAGCAGTTTCGACAAAGAAGCTTTCTTT | CASSFDKEAFF | NA | 11 | TRBJ1-1 | NA | TRBV6-6
TGCAGTGCCCACGGACAGGGTAACGAGCAGTACTTC | CSAHGQGNEQYF | NA | 12 | TRBJ2-7 | TRBD1 | TRBV20-1
TGTGCCAGCACCCAGCGAGAGATTAGCACAGATACGCAGTATTTT | CASTQREISTDTQYF | NA | 15 | TRBJ2-3 | NA | TRBV3-1
TGTGCCAGCAGTGATTGGCAGGGGCGGGGAGATACGCAGTATTTT | CASSDWQGRGDTQYF | NA | 15 | TRBJ2-3 | NA | TRBV2
TGTGCCAGCAGTTCCGGGACTAGCGGGAATACGCAGTATTTT | CASSSGTSGNTQYF | NA | 14 | TRBJ2-3 | TRBD2 | TRBV12-3/TRBV12-4
TGTGCCAGCAGTTACGGCGGGGGGGCCGCAAATGAGCAGTTCTTC | CASSYGGGAANEQFF | few | 15 | TRBJ2-1 | TRBD2 | TRBV6-5
TGTGCCAGCAGCCCCCGGGGCGGTGGTCATGAGCAGTTCTTC | CASSPRGGGHEQFF | NA | 14 | TRBJ2-1 | NA | TRBV4-2
TGTGCCAGCAGTCTGATGGCAGGGGGCAGCGAGCAGTACTTC | CASSLMAGGSEQYF | NA | 14 | TRBJ2-7 | TRBD1 | TRBV28
TGTGCCACCGGTTTGCAGGGGGGGGATCAGCCCCAGCATTTT | CATGLQGGDQPQHF | few | 14 | TRBJ1-5 | TRBD1 | TRBV10-3
TGCAGTGCTAGGATCGGGACTAGCGACTACAATGAGCAGTACTTC | CSARIGTSDYNEQYF | NA | 15 | TRBJ2-5 | TRBD2 | TRBV20-1
TGTGCCAGCTCCCAGGCCGAGAGCTATGGCTACACCTTC | CASSQAESYGYTF | NA | 13 | TRBJ1-2 | NA | TRBV6-6
TGTGCCAGCACACCGGGGCTTGGCCAGGTCAATGAGCAGTTCTTC | CASTPGLGQVNEQFF | NA | 15 | TRBJ2-1 | NA | TRBV3-1
TGTGCCAGCAGCTTAAACAGGGGGCATAACGGGGAGCTGTTTTTT | CASSLNRGHNGELFF | NA | 15 | TRBJ2-2 | TRBD1 | TRBV7-3
TGTGCCAGCGTGGGACTAGCGGGGAGCTCCTACAATGAGCAGTTCTTC | CASVGLAGSSYNEQFF | once | 16 | TRBJ2-1 | TRBD2 | TRBV2
TGTGCCAGCAGTTTTGAAGGGGTTGGCAATCAGCCCCAGCATTTT | CASSFEGVGNQPQHF | few | 15 | TRBJ1-5 | NA | TRBV27
TGTGCCAGCACCAACCCCCCGGACAATGAGCAGTACTTC | CASTNPPDNEQYF | NA | 13 | TRBJ2-7 | NA | TRBV3-1